This T cell receptor beta chain was captured in a study of control samples from healthy donors and cancer patients. The data were produced by immunoSEQ multiplex PCR, yet TCRdb's version contains in-frame clones alone and is incomplete. The sample consists of under 200,000 clones, 75% to 95% of them appearing once. The CDR3 is 16 residues long. Germline-derived CDR1 and CDR2 are SGDLS and YYNGEE. With V trimmed by 0 bases and J by 4 bases, 8 bases remained unmatched. Sequenced input: blood. This rearrangement joins TRBV9 to TRBJ2-3; 7 positions agree with TRBD2. This sequence was found in a woman aged 30 to 39 in good health. The CDR3 here is CASSVGVRELADTQYF. DNA for the CDR3: TGTGCCAGCAGCGTAGGCGTGCGGGAGTTGGCAGATACGCAGTATTTT. Complete variable domain (other parts from reference TRBV9 and TRBJ2-3): DSGVTQTPKHLITATGQRVTLRCSPRSGDLSVYWYQQSLDQGLQFLIQYYNGEERAKGNILERFSAQQFPDLHSELNLSSLELGDSALYFCASSVGVRELADTQYFGPGTRLTVL.